These 16 T cell receptor beta chains share one sample of origin, sequenced in a study of blood T cell repertoires in COVID-19 (dated by TCRdb to 2020 to 2021). To prepare the library, the immunoSEQ multiplex PCR assay was applied. TCRdb mirrors the immuneACCESS table, restricted to in-frame sequences. Some clones are absent from its copies; in checked studies, under half trace to an unresolved V gene, and the reason for the others is unknown. In this sample the table shows about 300,000 clones, 86% of which occur a single time. The ten largest clones take up about 1.7% of the sample. The sample comprised peripheral blood. Source of these receptors: a woman aged 50 to 60 with acute or convalescent COVID-19.

This clone has more than one count but fewer than ten. The chain combines TRBV11-2 with TRBJ2-7; maybe TRBD1 (5 bases). The CDR3 length is 13 residues. Looked up from germline, CDR1 is SGHAT and CDR2 is FQNNGV. With 3 bases removed from V and 4 bases from J, the gap between germline ends came to 10 bases. CDR3: CASSLGPWYEQYF. For the CDR3, the DNA is TGTGCCAGCAGCTTGGGGCCATGGTACGAGCAGTACTTC.

The rearrangement links TRBV4-2 to TRBJ1-4; a possible D gene is TRBD1 (6 bases). V lost 0 bases and J lost 5, with 13 bases in between. This CDR3 has 16 residues. Germline V gives CDR1 LGHNA, CDR2 YNFKEQ. CDR3 sequence reads: CASSQDGGTWNEKLFF. The CDR3 nucleotides read TGTGCCAGCAGCCAAGACGGGGGGACATGGAATGAAAAACTGTTTTTT.

The V and J genes are TRBV28 and TRBJ1-1; D perhaps matches TRBD1 (6 bases). The germline V and J ends were trimmed by 3 bases and 5 bases, with 13 bases remaining between them. CDR1 is MDHEN and CDR2 is SYDVKM in the germline V gene. The CDR3 spans 14 residues. The CDR3 region is CASSFVVRGTEAFF. Here the CDR3 DNA reads TGTGCCAGCAGTTTCGTGGTCAGGGGTACTGAAGCTTTCTTT.

The gene calls are TRBV15 and TRBJ2-1; TRBD2 is a possible D gene (5 bases). V was clipped by 9 bases and J by 0 bases, with 15 bases between them. CDR3 length equals 15 residues. Germline V gene data show CDR1 as LNHNV and CDR2 as YYDKDF (reference sequence). CDR3 sequence: CATTLGGSSYNEQFF. The DNA of the CDR3 is TGTGCCACAACCCTAGGAGGCAGCTCCTACAATGAGCAGTTCTTC.

This clone was seen more than once but under ten times. V and J are TRBV5-1 and TRBJ2-6; the match to TRBD1 covers 8 bases. This CDR3 contains 18 residues. The J segment lost 0 bases and the V segment lost 4 bases, leaving 9 bases of the junction unmatched. The germline V gene has CDR1 SGHRS and CDR2 YFSETQ. DNA of the CDR3: TGCGCCAGCAGCGCAGGACAGGGCCCTAGCTCTGGGGCCAACGTCCTGACTTTC. Residues: CASSAGQGPSSGANVLTF.

The chain is built from TRBV9 and TRBJ1-1; D possibly corresponds to TRBD1 (5 bases). This CDR3 region has 18 residues. The ends were cut back, 0 bases at V and 0 bases at J, with 18 bases in the middle. The germline V gene has CDR1 SGDLS and CDR2 YYNGEE. CDR3 amino acids: CASSVDVSLGGMNTEAFF. For the CDR3, the DNA is TGTGCCAGCAGCGTAGATGTCTCCCTGGGGGGAATGAACACTGAAGCTTTCTTT.

This rearrangement joins TRBV19 to TRBJ1-5; 9 positions agree with TRBD1. Trimming removed 8 bases from V and 0 bases from J; junction bases left unmatched: 8. Germline V gives CDR1 LNHDA, CDR2 SQIVND (reference sequence). The CDR3 has 16 residues. DNA of the CDR3: TGTGCCAGTGCGGACAGGGGATCTTATAGCAATCAGCCCCAGCATTTT. It translates to CASADRGSYSNQPQHF.

J is TRBJ1-5 and V is TRBV19, with D possibly TRBD1 on 5 matching bases. This CDR3 has 13 amino acids. Trimming took off 3 bases at V and 4 bases at J, with 7 bases between the two ends. CDR1 is LNHDA, CDR2 SQIVND, per germline (reference sequence). CDR3 nucleotides: TGTGCCAGTAGTATGGGGGGGAATCAGCCCCAGCATTTT. As protein: CASSMGGNQPQHF.

This clone is a singleton in its sample. The genes are TRBV7-2 and TRBJ2-1; D gene unclear. The CDR3 contains 16 residues. Germline CDR1 is SGHTA and CDR2 is FQGNSA. The ends were cut back, 5 bases at V and 0 bases at J, with 14 bases in the middle. The CDR3 nucleotides are TGTGCCAGCAGCCCGGTTGGCGGTAGCTCCTACAATGAGCAGTTCTTC. Its translation: CASSPVGGSSYNEQFF.

V and J are TRBV14 and TRBJ2-7, with TRBD1 matching over 8 bases. The germline gives CDR1 SGHDN, CDR2 FVKESK. There are 19 residues in the CDR3. With V trimmed by 2 bases and J by 1 base, 16 bases remained unmatched. CDR3 sequence: CASSQSGTGIFIASYEQYF. The DNA of the CDR3 is TGTGCCAGCAGCCAATCCGGGACAGGCATCTTTATCGCATCCTACGAGCAGTACTTC.

The V gene is TRBV5-1, the J gene TRBJ1-5; 7 bases line up with TRBD1. The CDR3 sequence is 13 residues long. The germline CDR1 and CDR2 sequences are SGHRS and YFSETQ. With V trimmed by 4 bases and J by 5 bases, 3 bases remained unmatched. CDR3 coding DNA: TGCGCCAGCAGCCCCGACAGGGATCAGCCCCAGCATTTT. Translating it yields CASSPDRDQPQHF.

V is TRBV5-1 and J is TRBJ1-2; D not resolved. There are 14 residues in the CDR3. V lost 3 bases, J lost 0 bases, and 9 bases lay in between. Germline values: CDR1 SGHRS, CDR2 YFSETQ. The CDR3 here is CASSSLPTNYGYTF. The DNA of the CDR3 is TGCGCCAGCAGCTCGCTACCAACTAACTATGGCTACACCTTC.

The V gene is TRBV9, the J gene TRBJ2-7; TRBD1 agrees at 10 bases. V gave up 0 bases and J gave up 6 bases; unmatched junction bases: 12. The CDR3 totals 17 residues. Germline CDR1 is SGDLS and CDR2 is YYNGEE. The CDR3 sequence is CASSVGSSGQGTGEQYF. The CDR3, as DNA: TGTGCCAGCAGCGTAGGTAGTTCGGGACAGGGGACGGGCGAGCAGTACTTC.

This chain links TRBV28 with TRBJ1-5; 7 bases are a match to TRBD1. V was pared by 7 bases and J by 2 bases, with 8 bases of the junction left unmatched. This CDR3 has 15 residues. CDR1 MDHEN and CDR2 SYDVKM come from the germline V gene. The CDR3 loop is CASMRDRAGNQPQHF. In DNA, the CDR3 is TGTGCCAGCATGCGAGACAGGGCAGGCAATCAGCCCCAGCATTTT.

The V gene is TRBV10-2, the J gene TRBJ1-2; possibly TRBD1 for D (6 bases). CDR1 WSHSY and CDR2 SAAADI come from the germline V gene. This CDR3 has 18 amino acids. Trimming cost V 2 bases and J 0 bases, with 19 bases left between them. The CDR3 nucleotides read TGCGCCAGCAGTGAGCGGACAGCGGGAGTCCCTTCTAACTATGGCTACACCTTC. Translating gives CASSERTAGVPSNYGYTF.

The rearrangement links TRBV5-4 to TRBJ2-5, with D unresolved. The CDR3 loop spans 14 amino acids. Deletions cut 4 bases from V and 2 bases from J, with 12 bases between. Germline V lookup: CDR1 SGHNT, CDR2 YYREEE (reference sequence). This CDR3 reads CASSPNWQQETQYF. The CDR3 region has the DNA TGTGCCAGCAGCCCCAATTGGCAGCAAGAGACCCAGTACTTC.